This TCR beta chain was retrieved from a study of blood T cell repertoires in COVID-19. The overall study: Researchers got acute and convalescent COVID-19 samples from the United States, Italy and Spain. PBMCs, B-cell-depleted T cells, or T cells provided the cDNA or gDNA that made up the material.

Authors' analysis steps: For nucleated cells, counts were estimated from reference gene primer amplification. Data came from immunoSEQ multiplex PCR; TCRdb stores just in-frame clones and leaves some out. That table gives V, J and clone size, and the DNA gave D and trimming. Here the sample spans about 360,000 clones, about 86% being singletons. Seattle patients were enrolled during active infection and followed longitudinally. Germline V gives CDR1 SGHRS, CDR2 YFSETQ. The CDR3 sequence is 16 residues long. J was trimmed by 2 bases and V by 4 bases; bases with no gene match: 9. The rearrangement uses TRBV5-1 and TRBJ2-5; 9 bases align to TRBD1. This TCR was recovered from a woman in her fifties or sixties with COVID-19, enrolled during active disease. Sequencing was performed on peripheral blood. This chain's CDR3 is CASSNHDRGRQETQYF. The CDR3 DNA reads as TGCGCCAGCAGCAACCATGACAGGGGGAGGCAAGAGACCCAGTACTTC. Variable domain in full (rest from reference TRBV5-1 and TRBJ2-5): KAGVTQTPRYLIKTRGQQVTLSCSPISGHRSVSWYQQTPGQGLQFLFEYFSETQRNKGNFPGRFSGRQFSNSRSEMNVSTLELGDSALYLCASSNHDRGRQETQYFGPGTRLLVL.